The sequence of this T cell receptor (beta chain) was determined in a study of blood T cell repertoires in COVID-19. Study-wide context: Italy, Spain and the United States were the sources of the convalescent and acute COVID-19 samples. PBMCs, B-cell-depleted T cells, or T cells provided the cDNA or gDNA that made up the material.

Clones were sequenced by immunoSEQ multiplex PCR, and TCRdb holds only the in-frame ones, with some missing. Of more than 150,000 clones listed, about 85% are singletons. The TCR sequence derives from a man aged 18 to 29 with acute or convalescent COVID-19. Sample: peripheral blood.

The CDR3 DNA reads TGTGCCAGCAGTTCCGGACAGGGGGGATTCTACGAGCAGTACGTC. It is translated as CASSSGQGGFYEQYV. V and J are TRBV27 and TRBJ2-7, with 10 bases fitting TRBD1. Germline loops: CDR1 MNHEY, CDR2 SMNVEV (reference sequence). There are 15 residues in the CDR3. With V trimmed by 4 bases and J by 3 bases, 6 bases remained unmatched.